This TCR beta chain came from a study of T cell responses to AZD1222 COVID-19 vaccine. This clone came up once. Its antigen remains unidentified. The germline V gene encodes CDR1 MNHEY and CDR2 SVGAGI. With V trimmed by 6 bases and J by 8 bases, 5 bases remained unmatched. The CDR3 runs 12 residues. Sequencing used immunoSEQ multiplex PCR; TCRdb keeps in-frame clones, though not all of them. The repertoire has about 26,000 clones, 88% of them found once; the top ten carry less than 3.5%. Study-wide results and caveats: Sampling captured repertoires only after the peak T cell response. Donors were mostly white British, more females; clonal diversity possibly underestimated.

The sample in question was peripheral blood, obtained 28 days after the second AZD1222 dose. The clonotype comes from an adult who received the AZD1222 COVID-19 vaccine. V gene TRBV6-5 combines with J gene TRBJ1-1, with 8 bases aligning to TRBD1. As DNA, the CDR3 is TGTGCCAGCAGCAGACAGGGGAGAGAAGCTTTCTTT. Encoded protein: CASSRQGREAFF.